A single sample gave rise to the 19 T cell receptor beta chains below, sequenced in a study of STAT3 mutations in large granular lymphocyte leukemia. Produced via immunoSEQ multiplex PCR; TCRdb's table is partial and in-frame only. Here the sample spans around 2,700 clones, around 32% being singletons. Their antigens remain unidentified. Overall study findings and caveats: At least one immunodominant TCR beta clonotype appeared in every T-cell large granular lymphocyte leukemia patient.

Material for sequencing was PBMCs. The source is a human donor with T large granular lymphocyte leukemia. Some clones in this sample may be carry-over from other donors' samples.

The chain links TRBV27 to TRBJ2-1; TRBD2 matches at 13 bases. Trimming removed 3 bases from V and 9 bases from J; junction bases left unmatched: 2. CDR1 is MNHEY and CDR2 is SMNVEV in the germline V gene (reference sequence). The CDR3 extends over 14 amino acids. The CDR3 DNA is TGTGCCAGCAGTTTGCGACTAGCGGGAGGTGAGCAGTTCTTC. This codes for CASSLRLAGGEQFF.

This clone was counted only a few times. The chain joins TRBV7-2 to TRBJ2-5, with 7 bases lining up with TRBD1. The junction had 4 bases not matched to a gene; V was cut back by 5 bases and J by 4 bases. Germline V lookup: CDR1 SGHTA, CDR2 FQGNSA. The CDR3 loop spans 13 amino acids. The CDR3 DNA reads as TGTGCCAGCAGCCGGGGACAGATAGAGACCCAGTACTTC. This translates into CASSRGQIETQYF.

The sample holds a few counts of this clone. The chain combines TRBV5-6 with TRBJ2-1; D perhaps matches TRBD1 (6 bases). Germline assignment: CDR1 SGHDT and CDR2 YYEEEE. The V end was cut by 4 bases, the J end by 4 bases, with 15 bases between. The CDR3 totals 15 residues. The CDR3 DNA reads TGTGCCAGCAGCCAGGGACACCGAACGTACAATGAGCAGTTCTTC. It specifies CASSQGHRTYNEQFF.

In this sample, this clone turned up a few times. J is TRBJ2-5 and V is TRBV5-8, with TRBD1 matching 7 bases. J was trimmed by 2 bases and V by 7 bases; bases with no gene match: 8. This CDR3 region has 14 residues. In germline, CDR1 is SGHTS, CDR2 YDEGEE. CDR3 in DNA: TGTGCCAGCTGGATACGACAGGGTCAAGAGACCCAGTACTTC. Its protein product is CASWIRQGQETQYF.

This clone was detected a few times. This chain links TRBV6-6 with TRBJ1-2, with D uncertain. The ends were cut back, 2 bases at V and 3 bases at J, with 10 bases in the middle. Germline CDR1 MNHNY, CDR2 SVGAGI (reference sequence). The CDR3 contains 14 residues. CDR3 DNA: TGTGCCAGCAGTTACGACCCATCGGACTATGGCTACACCTTC. Protein sequence: CASSYDPSDYGYTF.

This clone was counted a few times. The V and J genes are TRBV28 and TRBJ1-2; the D gene is possibly TRBD1 (5 bases). Germline V gene lookup returns CDR1 MDHEN and CDR2 SYDVKM. With 10 bases removed from V and 4 bases from J, the gap between germline ends came to 16 bases. The CDR3 length is 13 residues. The chain's CDR3 is CATLGGLVYGYTF. The CDR3 nucleotides read TGTGCCACCCTCGGGGGTTTAGTCTATGGCTACACCTTC.

This clone was counted a few times. The CDR3 spells CASSLAPGQGYEQYF. CDR3 nucleotide sequence: TGTGCCAGCAGCTTAGCGCCGGGACAGGGATACGAGCAGTACTTC. The genes are TRBV7-9 and TRBJ2-7, with TRBD1 identical over 9 bases. This CDR3 is built from 15 residues. Trimming cost V 0 bases and J 4 bases; bases outside gene matches: 4. CDR1 and CDR2 from the germline V gene are SEHNR and FQNEAQ (reference sequence).

This clone was detected a few times. V gene TRBV7-2 combines with J gene TRBJ1-1, with no clear D. This CDR3 comprises 11 residues. Trimming stripped 0 bases from V and 7 bases from J, with 3 bases between. The germline V gene has CDR1 SGHTA and CDR2 FQGNSA. The CDR3 nucleotides are TGTGCCAGCAGCTTAGCCAGTGAAGCTTTCTTT. Amino acids: CASSLASEAFF.

This clone was recorded a few times. The chain combines TRBV29-1 with TRBJ1-1; D might be TRBD1 (5 bases). V shed 4 bases and J shed 2 bases, with 14 bases lying between them. Germline loops: CDR1 SQVTM, CDR2 ANQGSEA. The CDR3 runs 14 residues. Written as DNA, the CDR3 is TGCAGCGTTGCATCGGCAGGGTATAACACTGAAGCTTTCTTT. It encodes CSVASAGYNTEAFF.

The V gene is TRBV7-9, the J gene TRBJ2-1; 11 positions match TRBD2. CDR1 is SEHNR, CDR2 FQNEAQ, per germline (reference sequence). Losses at the gene ends were 1 base for V and 7 bases for J; bases not matched to a gene: 6. The CDR3 has 16 amino acids. The CDR3 region has the DNA TGTGCCAGCAGCTTAGAAGTGGGACTAGCGGCTAATGAGCAGTTCTTC. Encoded protein: CASSLEVGLAANEQFF.

This clone was seen more than once but under ten times. The chain uses TRBV7-9 and TRBJ2-5; D may be TRBD2 (5 bases). The CDR3 runs 15 residues. In germline, CDR1 is SEHNR, CDR2 FQNEAQ (reference sequence). The V end lost 5 bases, the J end lost 5 bases, and 18 bases lay between the germline ends. The CDR3, as DNA: TGTGCCAGCAGCGGACCGCGACCTTGGGAGGAGACCCAGTACTTC. It specifies CASSGPRPWEETQYF.

This clone was found a few times. V usage is TRBV28 and J usage is TRBJ1-1; D is perhaps TRBD1 (5 bases). V was trimmed by 2 bases and J by 0 bases, leaving 7 bases between them. This CDR3 spans 14 amino acids. Germline CDR1 is MDHEN and CDR2 is SYDVKM. CDR3 bases: TGTGCCAGCAGTTTAAGGGGTGTGAACACTGAAGCTTTCTTT. It codes for CASSLRGVNTEAFF.

The gene calls are TRBV4-3 and TRBJ1-3; D is perhaps TRBD1 (6 bases). The CDR3 has 16 residues. CDR1 LGHNA and CDR2 YSLEER come from the germline V gene. Trimming removed 0 bases from V and 0 bases from J, with 9 bases in between. As DNA, the CDR3 is TGCGCCAGCAGCCAAGATCGCAGGGGCTCTGGAAACACCATATATTTT. Its translation is CASSQDRRGSGNTIYF.

This clone was observed a handful of times. This chain links TRBV29-1 with TRBJ2-7; perhaps D is TRBD1 or TRBD2 (5 bases each). The V end lost 3 bases, the J end lost 6 bases, and 12 bases lay between the germline ends. CDR1 and CDR2 (germline): SQVTM, ANQGSEA. The CDR3 loop spans 12 amino acids. CDR3 amino acids: CSVDRAGSEQYF. The CDR3 bases are TGCAGCGTTGATAGGGCAGGGAGCGAGCAGTACTTC.

This clone appeared a few times. The chain links TRBV7-9 to TRBJ1-1; D might be TRBD1 (5 bases). CDR3 length equals 14 residues. Germline CDR1 SEHNR, CDR2 FQNEAQ (reference sequence). V lost 1 base and J lost 10, with 16 bases in between. The CDR3: CASSLVNDSPGAFF. The CDR3 region has the DNA TGTGCCAGCAGCTTAGTGAATGACAGTCCAGGAGCTTTCTTT.

The chain uses TRBV30 and TRBJ1-1, with D possibly matching TRBD1 (5 bases). This CDR3 is 11 amino acids long. CDR1 is GTSNPN, CDR2 SVGIG, per germline (reference sequence). V lost 1 base, J lost 7 bases, and 7 bases lay in between. The CDR3 loop reads CAWSGQFEAFF. The CDR3 DNA reads as TGTGCCTGGAGTGGACAGTTTGAAGCTTTCTTT.

This clone occurred a few times. The chain joins TRBV30 to TRBJ2-7; TRBD2 agrees at 7 bases. The germline gives CDR1 GTSNPN, CDR2 SVGIG (reference sequence). CDR3 length: 12 amino acids. V gave up 5 bases and J gave up 2 bases; unmatched junction bases: 3. CDR3 loop: CAWSRGAYEQYF. CDR3 coding DNA: TGTGCCTGGTCCCGGGGGGCCTACGAGCAGTACTTC.

The chain employs TRBV29-1 and TRBJ1-1; D may be TRBD1 (6 bases). The CDR3 is 14 amino acids. Germline V CDR1 and CDR2: SQVTM, ANQGSEA. The V end was cut by 5 bases, the J end by 4 bases, with 17 bases between. The CDR3 coding sequence is TGCAGCGTTCTCCAGGGGATGATAGGCACTGAAGCTTTCTTT. Its protein product is CSVLQGMIGTEAFF.

This clone was counted only a few times. The CDR3, as DNA: TGTGCCAGCGACCTCTGGGGCGAGCAGTACTTC. This gives the protein CASDLWGEQYF. The chain has TRBV25-1 and TRBJ2-7; D unclear. Germline V gene sequence: CDR1 MGHDK, CDR2 SYGVNS. This CDR3 region has 11 residues. Trimming removed 8 bases from V and 6 bases from J, with 11 bases in between.